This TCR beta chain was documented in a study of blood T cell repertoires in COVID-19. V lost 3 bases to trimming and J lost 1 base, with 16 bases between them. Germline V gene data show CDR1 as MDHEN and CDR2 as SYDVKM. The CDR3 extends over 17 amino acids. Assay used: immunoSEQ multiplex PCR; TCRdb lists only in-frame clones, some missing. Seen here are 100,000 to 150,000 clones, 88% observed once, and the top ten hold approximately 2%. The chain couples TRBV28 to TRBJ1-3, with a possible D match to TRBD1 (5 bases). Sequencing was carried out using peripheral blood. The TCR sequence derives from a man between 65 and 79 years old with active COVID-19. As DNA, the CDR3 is TGTGCCAGCAGTTTTCAGGGCTGGGGAAAATCTGGAAACACCATATATTTT. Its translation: CASSFQGWGKSGNTIYF.